Listed below are T cell receptor beta chains from one sample, sequenced in a study of shared clonotypes between healthy human individuals. Generated by immunoSEQ multiplex PCR, the TCRdb table keeps only in-frame clones and is missing some. The table shows 950,000 to 1,300,000 clones, with about 80% occurring only once. Sequencing used memory CD4+ T cells sorted from blood. These receptors came from a man aged 18 to 30 in good health. The CDR3 runs from the conserved cysteine through the conserved F or W.

J: TRBJ1-6
V: TRBV5-1
CDR3: CASSLNQINSPLHF

J: TRBJ2-1
V: TRBV7-2
CDR3: CASRLAGSYNEQFF

J: TRBJ2-7
V: TRBV25-1
CDR3: CASSQNYEQYF

J: TRBJ1-2
V: TRBV5-6
CDR3: CASSQGPNGYGYTF

J: TRBJ2-7
V: TRBV7-8
CDR3: CASSARIPDGYEQYF

J: TRBJ2-6
V: TRBV18
CDR3: CASFTAGTGDSGANVLTF

J: TRBJ2-5
V: TRBV5-4
CDR3: CASSLSGRGETQYF

J: TRBJ2-2
V: TRBV5-6
CDR3: CASSLGGQTNTGELFF

J: TRBJ2-6
V: TRBV10-3
CDR3: CAISERGISGANVLTF

J: TRBJ2-6
V: TRBV6-1
CDR3: CASSMGSSGANVLTF

J: TRBJ2-7
V: TRBV7-2
CDR3: CASSLGDRVQYF

J: TRBJ2-2
V: TRBV27
CDR3: CASSLYPGTSGRSNTGELFF

J: TRBJ1-1
V: TRBV5-1
CDR3: CASSFRGGTEAFF

J: TRBJ1-5
V: TRBV5-8
CDR3: CASSLGSGGWGGQPQHF

J: TRBJ1-2
V: TRBV7-2
CDR3: CASSPSGDRAYGYTF

J: TRBJ1-2
V: TRBV28
CDR3: CASNTATNYGYTF

J: TRBJ2-5
V: TRBV7-6
CDR3: CASGIETQYF

J: TRBJ2-5
V: TRBV27
CDR3: CASSLKAGGLLGETQYF

J: TRBJ1-4
V: TRBV6-6
CDR3: CASSYGGHEGKLFF

J: TRBJ1-4
V: TRBV6-1
CDR3: CASSQGQGSEKLFF

J: TRBJ1-4
V: TRBV2
CDR3: CASRSMSGGSEKLFF

J: TRBJ2-7
V: TRBV5-4
CDR3: CASHSMMSGPYEQYF

J: .
V: TRBV10-3
CDR3: CAISQSWGAEQYF

J: TRBJ2-5
V: TRBV5-4
CDR3: CASSRADPGETQYF

J: TRBJ2-5
V: TRBV5-1
CDR3: CASTPLGQGRQETQYF

J: TRBJ2-2
V: TRBV11-3
CDR3: CASSLDRSTGELFF

J: TRBJ2-1
V: TRBV19
CDR3: CATRGPSGRVEQFF

J: TRBJ2-2
V: TRBV4-3
CDR3: CASSGFVGTGELFF

J: TRBJ1-4
V: TRBV5-8
CDR3: CASSSDISVEKLFF

J: TRBJ2-7
V: TRBV6-1
CDR3: CATVAQSLEQYF

J: TRBJ1-4
V: TRBV2
CDR3: CASSGTFATNEKLFF

J: TRBJ1-1
V: TRBV28
CDR3: CASKPVMNTEAFF

J: TRBJ2-7
V: TRBV12-5
CDR3: CASGSGTYEQYF

J: TRBJ2-7
V: TRBV18
CDR3: CASSPPTGYEQYF

J: TRBJ1-1
V: TRBV6-5
CDR3: CASINRDRGQAFF

J: TRBJ1-3
V: TRBV13
CDR3: CASSLGRPAGNTIYF

J: TRBJ2-6
V: TRBV10-2
CDR3: CASSGRVRDTWANVLTF

J: TRBJ2-3
V: TRBV7-3
CDR3: CASSETLALSTDTQYF

J: TRBJ1-3
V: TRBV27
CDR3: CASSFRSGGNTIYF

J: TRBJ2-7
V: TRBV30
CDR3: CAWSVRRGYEQYF

J: TRBJ2-6
V: TRBV4-2
CDR3: CASSATGDSGANVLTF

J: TRBJ1-3
V: TRBV6-1
CDR3: CASSEGTGLGNTIYF

J: TRBJ1-3
V: TRBV5-4
CDR3: CASSLKTGASGNTIYF